The 17 T cell receptor beta chains below were found in one sample sequenced in a study of T-cell memory formation after mild COVID-19. TCRdb reanalysed the 5' RACE reads using MiXCR and keeps one entry per CDR3 protein. The profile shows hundreds of thousands of distinct CDR3 sequences, under 30% of them singletons. The specimen was PBMCs or a T cell subset sorted from them (not recorded which). All receptors derive from an adult woman who had mild COVID-19 (a few samples of this study predate the infection). Cell type and time point are not known.

With regard to this clonotype: The final CDR3 position lacks the conserved phenylalanine or tryptophan, pointing to a likely read error. The CDR3 DNA reads TGTGCCAGTAGTCGCCTGACTGGAGCCTACAATGAGCAGTTCTTA. Its protein is CASSRLTGAYNEQFL. The V gene is TRBV19, the J gene TRBJ2-1; no definite D call. This CDR3 comprises 15 residues. V was shortened by 5 bases and J by 2 bases, with 13 bases between the two germline ends. CDR1 is LNHDA, CDR2 SQIVND, per germline (reference sequence).

This rearrangement joins TRBV20-1 to TRBJ1-2; D unclear. This CDR3 is built from 12 residues. CDR1 is DFQATT, CDR2 SNEGSKA, per germline (reference sequence). V lost 5 bases, J lost 5 bases, and 12 bases lay in between. DNA for the CDR3: TGCAGTGCTGTCCTCGGGGAATATGGCTACACCTTC. Translated, it gives CSAVLGEYGYTF.

In DNA, the CDR3 is TGTGCCAGCAGTACTACCCGGACAGGGGACGACGAGCAGTACTTC. Translating it yields CASSTTRTGDDEQYF. The rearrangement links TRBV6-6 to TRBJ2-7; 9 bases align to TRBD1. V shed 5 bases and J 5 bases; nucleotides not matched to a gene: 10. This CDR3 spans 15 amino acids. Germline V gene data show CDR1 as MNHNY and CDR2 as SVGAGI (reference sequence).

The genes are TRBV2 and TRBJ2-3, with 7 bases matching TRBD1. Trimming at V came to 4 bases and at J to 5 bases, leaving 6 bases not matched to a gene. Germline V CDR1 and CDR2: SNHLY, FYNNEI. This CDR3 is built from 14 residues. The CDR3: CASSVGQAIDTQYF. Here the CDR3 DNA reads TGTGCCAGCAGTGTAGGACAGGCTATAGATACGCAGTATTTT.

This clonotype has a count of ten or more. CDR3 DNA: TGTGCCAGCAGTTTATCTAATGAGCAGTTCTTC. It translates to CASSLSNEQFF. The chain is built from TRBV12-3 or TRBV12-4 and TRBJ2-1; D gene uncertain. Trimming removed 2 bases from V and 7 bases from J, with 3 bases in between. The CDR3 has 11 residues.

This chain connects TRBV20-1 to TRBJ1-5; D gene unclear. Germline V lookup: CDR1 DFQATT, CDR2 SNEGSKA (reference sequence). The CDR3 has 14 amino acids. Between the trimmed V and J ends, which lost 1 base and 4 bases, there was a span of 11 bases. The CDR3 here is CSARAPTTNQPQHF. CDR3 nucleotide sequence: TGCAGTGCTAGAGCCCCCACTACGAATCAGCCCCAGCATTTT.

V usage is TRBV25-1 and J usage is TRBJ1-3; D gene ambiguous. Per germline, CDR1 MGHDK and CDR2 SYGVNS. The CDR3 has 15 residues. The V and J ends lost 6 bases and 4 bases respectively, with 16 bases between them. The CDR3 loop is CASSASGAAGNTIYF. CDR3 nucleotide sequence: TGTGCCAGCAGCGCCTCGGGTGCGGCCGGAAACACCATATATTTT.

The chain is built from TRBV24-1 and TRBJ2-1, with D perhaps matching TRBD1 (8 bases). Germline V CDR1 and CDR2: KGHDR, SFDVKD. The V end was cut by 5 bases, the J end by 5 bases, with 15 bases between. The CDR3 has 15 amino acids. The CDR3 nucleotides are TGTGCCACCAGTGTAGGACAGGGAGGGCACAATGAGCAGTTCTTC. This translates into CATSVGQGGHNEQFF.

This chain uses TRBV5-1 with TRBJ2-2; 9 positions agree with TRBD1. The trim removed 1 base at V and 4 bases at J, leaving 5 bases unmatched. CDR3 length: 16 residues. Germline lookup yields CDR1 SGHRS and CDR2 YFSETQ. The CDR3 DNA reads as TGCGCCAGCAGCTTGACAGGGGGCCAGGGCACCGGGGAGCTGTTTTTT. This codes for CASSLTGGQGTGELFF.

The chain links TRBV12-3 or TRBV12-4 to TRBJ2-2; unclear D gene. This CDR3 is built from 14 residues. Trimming pared 2 bases from V and 8 bases from J, leaving 12 bases between. CDR3 in DNA: TGTGCCAGCAGTTTAAAACCCCATGGAGGGGAGCTGTTTTTT. Its translation is CASSLKPHGGELFF.

V is TRBV5-5 and J is TRBJ1-1; D is possibly TRBD1 (5 bases). This CDR3 has 16 amino acids. Germline CDR1 SGHKS, CDR2 YYEKEE (reference sequence). V lost 0 bases to trimming and J lost 1 base, with 13 bases between them. The CDR3 coding sequence is TGTGCCAGCAGCTTGGATCGGGGGTATTCGAACACTGAAGCTTTCTTT. This encodes CASSLDRGYSNTEAFF.

This rearrangement joins TRBV6-5 to TRBJ1-1, with D unresolved. The V end was cut by 2 bases, the J end by 1 base, with 11 bases between. The CDR3 is 15 amino acids. Germline V gene sequence: CDR1 MNHEY, CDR2 SVGAGI. CDR3 protein: CASSYDAGPNTEAFF. For the CDR3, the DNA is TGTGCCAGCAGTTACGACGCAGGACCGAACACTGAAGCTTTCTTT.

This clonotype was seen ten or more times. The rearrangement uses TRBV29-1 and TRBJ2-2, with TRBD1 matching over 8 bases. CDR1 and CDR2 (germline): SQVTM, ANQGSEA. There are 12 residues in the CDR3. The junction had 1 base not matched to a gene; V was cut back by 6 bases and J by 4 bases. As DNA, the CDR3 is TGCAGCGTAGACAGGGGCACCGGGGAGCTGTTTTTT. Residues: CSVDRGTGELFF.

V usage is TRBV19 and J usage is TRBJ1-2; maybe TRBD1 (5 bases). The CDR3 is 14 amino acids. The germline V gene encodes CDR1 LNHDA and CDR2 SQIVND (reference sequence). The V end lost 7 bases, the J end lost 6 bases, and 18 bases lay between the germline ends. CDR3 amino acids: CASTLVQGGHGYTF. The CDR3 nucleotides read TGTGCCAGTACCCTGGTCCAGGGAGGTCATGGCTACACCTTC.

The chain has TRBV19 and TRBJ2-3; D not resolved. This CDR3 contains 14 residues. Deletions cut 5 bases from V and 0 bases from J, with 9 bases between. Germline V CDR1 and CDR2: LNHDA, SQIVND (reference sequence). The CDR3 loop is CASSPVTSTDTQYF. The DNA for the CDR3 is TGTGCCAGTAGTCCGGTGACTAGCACAGATACGCAGTATTTT.

The V gene is TRBV2, the J gene TRBJ2-2, with D hard to call. Germline V gene data show CDR1 as SNHLY and CDR2 as FYNNEI. The CDR3 contains 14 residues. Trimming shortened V by 3 bases and J by 3 bases, and 8 bases separated the two germline ends. The CDR3 coding sequence is TGTGCCAGCAGTGAGACCAGTTACACCGGGGAGCTGTTTTTT. Translating it yields CASSETSYTGELFF. The full variable domain, in which reference TRBV2 and TRBJ2-2 provide the parts outside the CDR3, is EPEVTQTPSHQVTQMGQEVILRCVPISNHLYFYWYRQILGQKVEFLVSFYNNEISEKSEIFDDQFSVERPDGSNFTLKIRSTKLEDSAMYFCASSETSYTGELFFGEGSRLTVL.

The J gene is TRBJ2-1, the V gene TRBV27; 8 positions agree with TRBD2. Germline CDR1 is MNHEY and CDR2 is SMNVEV (reference sequence). Losses at the gene ends were 6 bases for V and 5 bases for J; bases not matched to a gene: 12. This CDR3 comprises 16 residues. The CDR3, as DNA: TGTGCCAGCAGCCCCCGCACGGGAGGGTCCCACAATGAGCAGTTCTTC. Protein product: CASSPRTGGSHNEQFF.